This T cell receptor beta chain was captured by sequencing in a study of radiotherapy plus CTLA-4 blockade in lung cancer. Study-wide results and limits: In blood, tumor-derived TCR clones expanded after radiotherapy plus ipilimumab.

The CDR3 contains 16 residues. The V end was cut by 0 bases, the J end by 4 bases, with 14 bases between. Germline loops: CDR1 SGHRS, CDR2 YFSETQ. About this clone: Antigen unknown.

Clones were read by immunoSEQ multiplex PCR, and TCRdb kept only the in-frame ones, dropping some. The table records 60,000 to 70,000 clones, 79% of them present only once. The source of this sequence is a human donor with non-small cell lung cancer who had a complete response to radiotherapy plus ipilimumab. Sequenced here: peripheral blood, sampled from a patient treated with radiotherapy plus ipilimumab. The J gene is TRBJ1-3, the V gene TRBV5-1; D is unresolved. The CDR3 DNA reads as TGCGCCAGCAGCTTGGAGCCTGCGGGGATGGGAAACACCATATATTTT. This translates into CASSLEPAGMGNTIYF.